The text below deals with one TCR beta chain. CD4+ T cells from unexposed donors were obtained before the COVID-19 pandemic (2011-2018). After removal of 5 bases from V and 6 bases from J, the junction contained 7 bases not matched to a gene. Germline values: CDR1 LGHDT, CDR2 YNNKEL (reference sequence). The CDR3 extends over 15 amino acids. This entry comes from a study of CD4 T cells in relation to SARS-CoV-2 and coronaviruses. Background on the study: The HLA restriction of the shared crossreactive spike epitopes was mapped.

Sequencing was performed with immunoSEQ multiplex PCR; in TCRdb, only in-frame clones are kept and a portion is missing. The data contain around 65,000 clones, 85% to 90% of them singletons. This chain uses TRBV3-1 (or the pseudogene TRBV3-2) with TRBJ1-5; 10 bases are shared with TRBD1. The receptor comes from a human donor in good health. The sample taken for sequencing was memory CD4+ T cells from PBMCs. For the CDR3, the DNA is TGTGCCAGCAGCACCGGGACAGGGGTAGCTCAGCCCCAGCATTTT. It encodes CASSTGTGVAQPQHF.